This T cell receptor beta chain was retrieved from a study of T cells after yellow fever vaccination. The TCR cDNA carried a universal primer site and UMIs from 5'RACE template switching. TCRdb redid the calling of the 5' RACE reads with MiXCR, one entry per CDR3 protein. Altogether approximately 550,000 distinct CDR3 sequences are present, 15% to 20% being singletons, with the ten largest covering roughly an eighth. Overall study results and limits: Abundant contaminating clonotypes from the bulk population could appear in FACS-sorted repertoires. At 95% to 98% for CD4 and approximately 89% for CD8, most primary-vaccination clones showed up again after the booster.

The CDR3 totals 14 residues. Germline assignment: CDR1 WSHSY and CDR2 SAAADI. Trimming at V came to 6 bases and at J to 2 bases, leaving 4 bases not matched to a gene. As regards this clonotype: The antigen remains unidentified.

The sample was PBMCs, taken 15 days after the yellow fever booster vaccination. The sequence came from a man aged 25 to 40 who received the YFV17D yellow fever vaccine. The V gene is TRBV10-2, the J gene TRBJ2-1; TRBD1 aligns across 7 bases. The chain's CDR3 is CASRETGTYNEQFF. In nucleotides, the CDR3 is TGCGCCAGCAGGGAGACAGGGACCTACAATGAGCAGTTCTTC.